Sequencing of this TCR beta chain was carried out in a study of regulatory T cells in long-lasting Graves disease. Study summary: Graves' patients who were just diagnosed had used antithyroid drugs for under 3 months.

This sample's time point: newly diagnosed GD, antithyroid drugs for less than 3 months. The TCR library was prepared using RNA isolated from PBMCs. iRepertoire HTBI primers and Arm-PCR of CDR3 regions built TCR beta libraries. A single record per CDR3 protein comes from TCRdb applying MiXCR to the multiplex PCR reads. The data hold 400,000 to 550,000 distinct CDR3 sequences, with about a sixth observed a single time. Broader study findings: Because few samples were included, accuracy may have been lower.

This clonotype showed up just once. Antigen unknown. These data were likewise used in another study, on T cells in Graves' hyperthyroidism and ophthalmopathy. As that report states: The HTBI primer set served for first-round RT-PCR of the TCR CDR3.

This clonotype originated in a woman between 18 and 29 years old with Graves disease. The specimen was peripheral blood mononuclear cells (PBMCs), collected at new diagnosis, from a patient treated with antithyroid drugs.

CDR3 loop: CASRAGLAGDLPTDTQYF. In DNA, the CDR3 is TGTGCCAGCAGGGCTGGACTAGCGGGAGACCTCCCGACAGATACGCAGTATTTT. The rearrangement uses TRBV2 and TRBJ2-3; 13 bases map to TRBD2. Germline V gene sequence: CDR1 SNHLY, CDR2 FYNNEI. The V and J ends lost 6 bases and 3 bases, in that order; junction bases with no gene match: 12. This CDR3 contains 18 residues.